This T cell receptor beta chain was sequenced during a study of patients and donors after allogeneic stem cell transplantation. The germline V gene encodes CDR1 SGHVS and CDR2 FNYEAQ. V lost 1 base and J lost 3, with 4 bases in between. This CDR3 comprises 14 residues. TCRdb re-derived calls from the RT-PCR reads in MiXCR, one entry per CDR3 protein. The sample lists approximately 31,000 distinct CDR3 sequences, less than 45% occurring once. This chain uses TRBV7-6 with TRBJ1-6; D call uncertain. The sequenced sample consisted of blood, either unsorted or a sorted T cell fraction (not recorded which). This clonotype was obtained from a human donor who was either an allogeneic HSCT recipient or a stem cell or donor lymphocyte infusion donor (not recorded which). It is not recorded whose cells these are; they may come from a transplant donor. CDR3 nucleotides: TGTGCCAGCAGCTTAGGGGACTATAATTCACCCCTCCACTTT. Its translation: CASSLGDYNSPLHF.